This passage covers 21 T cell receptor beta chains from one sample sequenced in a study of blood T cell repertoires in COVID-19. Sequencing used immunoSEQ multiplex PCR; TCRdb keeps in-frame clones, though not all of them. The table has nearly 45,000 clones, around nine tenths seen once; the top ten hold approximately 4%. The sequenced sample consisted of peripheral blood. The receptors stem from a man in his forties with COVID-19, enrolled during active disease.

The chain links TRBV30 to TRBJ2-2; 9 nucleotides align to TRBD1. V was pared by 4 bases and J by 4 bases, with 4 bases of the junction left unmatched. Germline CDR1 GTSNPN, CDR2 SVGIG (reference sequence). The CDR3 runs 14 residues. For the CDR3, the DNA is TGTGCCTGGACGCTGACAGGGGGCACCGGGGAGCTGTTTTTT. This encodes CAWTLTGGTGELFF.

The CDR3 region has the DNA TGTGCCAGCAGCAATAACCAGGCCTCCTATGGCTACACCTTC. This encodes CASSNNQASYGYTF. The V call is TRBV3-1 (or the pseudogene TRBV3-2), the J call TRBJ1-2; D is undetermined. The germline CDR1 and CDR2 sequences are LGHDT and YNNKEL (reference sequence). CDR3 size: 14 residues. Trimming shortened V by 5 bases and J by 4 bases, and 14 bases separated the two germline ends.

The CDR3 DNA sequence: TGTGCCAGCAGCCTCCGGACACGGGTTGGATCACCCCTCCACTTT. Amino acid sequence: CASSLRTRVGSPLHF. The rearrangement uses TRBV14 and TRBJ1-6; TRBD1 is a possible D gene (5 bases). This CDR3 comprises 15 residues. V was cut by 4 bases and J by 10 bases, with 17 bases left in between. CDR1 is SGHDN and CDR2 is FVKESK in the germline V gene.

In its sample, this clone was seen a few times. The CDR3, as DNA: TGTGCCAGCCAGAGACCGGGACAGGGGTTAGCCGGGGAGCTGTTTTTT. It codes for CASQRPGQGLAGELFF. The rearrangement links TRBV28 to TRBJ2-2, with 10 bases fitting TRBD1. Trimming took 8 bases from V and 6 from J; bases not matched to a gene: 12. Germline loops: CDR1 MDHEN, CDR2 SYDVKM. This CDR3 is built from 16 residues.

In regard to this clone: One end of the junction does not line up with germline, which may come from a read error. The gene calls are TRBV18 and TRBJ2-4, with D perhaps matching TRBD1 (6 bases). Germline V lookup: CDR1 KGHSH, CDR2 LQKENI. The CDR3 runs to 14 residues. DNA for the CDR3: TGTGCCAGCTCACCATTCCCGGGCCACCGACAGGACCCCTTC. Amino acids: CASSPFPGHRQDPF. Variable domain in full (rest from reference TRBV18 and TRBJ2-4): NAGVMQNPRHLVRRRGQEARLRCSPMKGHSHVYWYRQLPEEGLKFMVYLQKENIIDESGMPKERFSAEFPKEGPSILRIQQVVRGDSAAYFCASSPFPGHRQDPFGAGTRLSVL.

The chain combines TRBV10-3 with TRBJ2-1; D gene ambiguous. V was clipped by 5 bases and J by 5 bases, with 19 bases between them. CDR3 length: 16 residues. CDR1 and CDR2 from the germline V gene are ENHRY and SYGVKD. The CDR3 protein is CAISPSVILQNNEQFF. The CDR3 bases are TGTGCCATCAGTCCCTCTGTAATATTACAGAACAATGAGCAGTTCTTC.

The chain links TRBV6-1 to TRBJ1-5; the D gene is possibly TRBD1 (5 bases). V dropped 2 bases and J dropped 2 bases, with 13 bases sitting between them. The CDR3 is 16 residues long. Germline loops: CDR1 MNHNS, CDR2 SASEGT. The DNA of the CDR3 is TGTGCCAGCAGTGAATCAAAAGGGGATGGCAATCAGCCCCAGCATTTT. It specifies CASSESKGDGNQPQHF.

This sequence joins TRBV29-1 and TRBJ1-1; 7 bases line up with TRBD1. The CDR3 contains 13 residues. With V trimmed by 6 bases and J by 0 bases, 4 bases remained unmatched. Germline CDR1 SQVTM, CDR2 ANQGSEA. In DNA, the CDR3 is TGCAGCGTGAACAGGGGAATGAACACTGAAGCTTTCTTT. It translates to CSVNRGMNTEAFF.

The chain carries TRBV2 and TRBJ1-6, with D tentatively TRBD1 (6 bases). V gave up 6 bases and J gave up 0 bases, with 12 bases separating them. The CDR3 spans 16 residues. The germline V gene encodes CDR1 SNHLY and CDR2 FYNNEI. The CDR3 DNA reads TGTGCCAGCAGCCGACAGGAGAGCTCCTATAATTCACCCCTCCACTTT. Translation: CASSRQESSYNSPLHF.

J is TRBJ2-7 and V is TRBV19; possibly TRBD2 for D (5 bases). Between the trimmed V and J ends, which lost 5 bases and 5 bases, there was a span of 13 bases. CDR3 length equals 13 residues. Looked up from germline, CDR1 is LNHDA and CDR2 is SQIVND (reference sequence). The CDR3 DNA sequence: TGTGCCAGTAGTTTATCCCGGGGTGACGAGCAGTACTTC. Protein product: CASSLSRGDEQYF.

V is TRBV3-1 (or the pseudogene TRBV3-2) and J is TRBJ2-3; 11 nucleotides align to TRBD2. The junction had 6 bases not matched to a gene; V was cut back by 4 bases and J by 3 bases. Germline lookup yields CDR1 LGHDT and CDR2 YNNKEL (reference sequence). This CDR3 comprises 16 residues. CDR3: CASSLIRLAGTDTQYF. For the CDR3, the DNA is TGTGCCAGCAGCCTCATCCGACTAGCGGGGACAGATACGCAGTATTTT.

CDR3 bases: TGTGCCAGCAGCGACCTTGGGGGAGGTCCCTACGAGCAGTACTTC. Translating gives CASSDLGGGPYEQYF. V is TRBV4-2 and J is TRBJ2-7, with D maybe TRBD2 (6 bases). The CDR3 is 15 amino acids. The ends were cut back, 5 bases at V and 2 bases at J, with 16 bases in the middle. Germline lookup yields CDR1 LGHNA and CDR2 YNFKEQ.

This chain connects TRBV9 to TRBJ2-3, with 7 bases identical to TRBD2. The CDR3 runs 16 residues. The trim removed 0 bases at V and 7 bases at J, leaving 11 bases unmatched. CDR1 is SGDLS, CDR2 YYNGEE, per germline. CDR3 protein: CASSVASEGGVNTQYF. The CDR3 nucleotides read TGTGCCAGCAGCGTAGCTAGTGAGGGAGGGGTAAATACGCAGTATTTT. The entire variable domain, with the rest obtained from reference TRBV9 and TRBJ2-3, is as follows: DSGVTQTPKHLITATGQRVTLRCSPRSGDLSVYWYQQSLDQGLQFLIQYYNGEERAKGNILERFSAQQFPDLHSELNLSSLELGDSALYFCASSVASEGGVNTQYFGPGTRLTVL.

This clone came up a few times. This chain links TRBV4-2 with TRBJ2-1; the match to TRBD2 covers 10 bases. The V gene's germline CDR1 is LGHNA and CDR2 YNFKEQ. This CDR3 region has 15 residues. V dropped 3 bases and J dropped 3; count of bases not matched to a gene: 2. For the CDR3, the DNA is TGTGCCAGCAGCCAGACTAGCGGGCGCTACAATGAGCAGTTCTTC. It encodes CASSQTSGRYNEQFF.

V gene TRBV2 combines with J gene TRBJ2-3; TRBD2 matches 10 bases. This CDR3 has 17 amino acids. The junction had 10 bases not matched to a gene; V was cut back by 5 bases and J by 2 bases. Germline-derived CDR1 and CDR2 are SNHLY and FYNNEI. CDR3 protein: CASSHPWTSGFTDTQYF. The CDR3 DNA reads TGTGCCAGCAGTCATCCGTGGACTAGCGGATTCACAGATACGCAGTATTTT. The full variable domain, rest sourced from reference TRBV2 and TRBJ2-3, is EPEVTQTPSHQVTQMGQEVILRCVPISNHLYFYWYRQILGQKVEFLVSFYNNEISEKSEIFDDQFSVERPDGSNFTLKIRSTKLEDSAMYFCASSHPWTSGFTDTQYFGPGTRLTVL.

The chain is built from TRBV7-9 and TRBJ2-5; maybe TRBD2 (5 bases). The ends were cut back, 5 bases at V and 7 bases at J, with 23 bases in the middle. CDR1 and CDR2 from the germline V gene are SEHNR and FQNEAQ (reference sequence). The length of the CDR3 is 16 residues. Here the CDR3 reads CASSPKRGAGWWTQYF. DNA of the CDR3: TGTGCCAGCAGCCCAAAACGTGGTGCGGGCTGGTGGACCCAGTACTTC.

The DNA for the CDR3 is TGTGCCAGCAGTGGTTGGCAATCACCCCTCCACTTT. It yields the protein CASSGWQSPLHF. The chain carries TRBV6-2 or TRBV6-3 and TRBJ1-6; no reliable D call. The CDR3 consists of 12 residues. Trimming left V 5 bases short and J 10 bases short, with 9 bases between. CDR1 is MNHEY and CDR2 is SVGEGT in the germline V gene.

V and J are TRBV10-2 and TRBJ2-1; tentatively, D is TRBD2 (6 bases). This CDR3 region has 11 residues. V was pared by 3 bases and J by 9 bases, with 6 bases between. Per the germline V gene, CDR1 is WSHSY and CDR2 is SAAADI. The CDR3 is CASSDGGEQFF. Written as DNA, the CDR3 is TGCGCCAGCAGTGACGGGGGTGAGCAGTTCTTC.

This chain uses TRBV2 with TRBJ2-1; TRBD1 matches at 9 bases. In germline, CDR1 is SNHLY, CDR2 FYNNEI. This CDR3 comprises 17 residues. Unmatched junction bases numbered 14, after V lost 6 bases and J lost 5 bases. CDR3 DNA sequence: TGTGCCAGCAGGCCAAAACCCGGGACAGGGAACCACAATGAGCAGTTCTTC. It is translated as CASRPKPGTGNHNEQFF.

The chain recombines TRBV27 with TRBJ1-1; weak D call: TRBD1 (5 bases). Germline CDR1 is MNHEY and CDR2 is SMNVEV (reference sequence). The germline V and J ends were trimmed by 2 bases and 3 bases, with 13 bases remaining between them. CDR3 length: 15 amino acids. The chain's CDR3 is CASSLDYPGDTEAFF. As DNA, the CDR3 is TGTGCCAGCAGTTTAGACTATCCGGGGGACACTGAAGCTTTCTTT.

This chain links TRBV6-5 with TRBJ1-5; possibly TRBD1 for D (5 bases). Germline CDR1 MNHEY, CDR2 SVGAGI. The CDR3 has 13 residues. Trimming removed 6 bases from V and 2 bases from J, with 8 bases in between. The CDR3 here is CASSPGRNQPQHF. The CDR3 nucleotides are TGTGCCAGCAGCCCAGGGCGCAATCAGCCCCAGCATTTT.